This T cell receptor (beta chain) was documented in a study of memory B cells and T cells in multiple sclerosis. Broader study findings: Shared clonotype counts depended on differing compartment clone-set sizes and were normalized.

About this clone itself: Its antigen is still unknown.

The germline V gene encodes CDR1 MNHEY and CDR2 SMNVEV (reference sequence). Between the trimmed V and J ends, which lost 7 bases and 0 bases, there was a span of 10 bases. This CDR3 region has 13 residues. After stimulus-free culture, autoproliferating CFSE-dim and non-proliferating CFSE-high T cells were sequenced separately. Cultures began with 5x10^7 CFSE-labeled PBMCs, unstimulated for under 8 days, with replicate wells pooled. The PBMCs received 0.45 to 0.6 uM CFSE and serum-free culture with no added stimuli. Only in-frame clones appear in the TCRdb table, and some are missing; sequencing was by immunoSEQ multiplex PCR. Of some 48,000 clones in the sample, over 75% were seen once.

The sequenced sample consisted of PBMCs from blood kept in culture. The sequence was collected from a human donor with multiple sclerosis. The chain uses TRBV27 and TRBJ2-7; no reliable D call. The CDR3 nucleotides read TGTGCCAGCACTCACGGAAGCTCCTACGAGCAGTACTTC. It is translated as CASTHGSSYEQYF.